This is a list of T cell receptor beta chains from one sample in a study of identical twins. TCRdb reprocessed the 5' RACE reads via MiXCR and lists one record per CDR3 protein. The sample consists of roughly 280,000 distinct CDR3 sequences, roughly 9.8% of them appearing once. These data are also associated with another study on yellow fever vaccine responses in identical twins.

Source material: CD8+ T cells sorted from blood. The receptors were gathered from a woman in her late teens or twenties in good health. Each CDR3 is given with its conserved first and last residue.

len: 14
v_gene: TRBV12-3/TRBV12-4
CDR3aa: CASSLLGGTDTQYF

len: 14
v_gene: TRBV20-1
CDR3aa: CSASLASGRLEQYF

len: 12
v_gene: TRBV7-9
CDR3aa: CASRGHGYEQYF

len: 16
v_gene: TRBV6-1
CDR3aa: CASSPSGTGASYEQYF

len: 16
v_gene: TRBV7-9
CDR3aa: CASSSQLAGFTDTQYF

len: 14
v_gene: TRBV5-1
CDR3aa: CASKDRDNTGELFF

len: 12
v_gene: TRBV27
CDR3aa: CASWAGDYGYTF

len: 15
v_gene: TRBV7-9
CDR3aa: CASSFPSSGANVLTF

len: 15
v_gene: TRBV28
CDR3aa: CASSPTGQAQETQYF

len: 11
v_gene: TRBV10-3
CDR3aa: CAISEYNEQFF

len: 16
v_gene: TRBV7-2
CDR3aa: CASSFYGRENNYEQYF

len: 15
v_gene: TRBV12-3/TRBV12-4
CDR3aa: CASSQYRGYTGELFF

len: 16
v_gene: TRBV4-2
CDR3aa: CASSQVGTSGAYEQYF

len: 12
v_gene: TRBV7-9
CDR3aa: CASSSPARIPYF

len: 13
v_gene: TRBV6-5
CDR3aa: CASSYMAGDTQYF